What follows describes a single T cell receptor beta chain. This sample stems from a study of CD8 T cells in Susac syndrome. RNA amounts of roughly 0.5 to 1 ug underwent reverse transcription with random hexamers. TCRdb re-derived calls from the immunoSEQ multiplex PCR reads in MiXCR, one entry per CDR3 protein. The sample lists 200,000 or so distinct CDR3 sequences; roughly 96% were seen once. The multiple sclerosis controls were treatment-naive patients affected by stable or active relapsing-remitting disease. TEMRA cells were FACS-enriched, unlike CD8+ and CD4+ T cells, which were negatively isolated. The CDR3 contains 15 residues. The germline CDR1 and CDR2 sequences are SGHTA and FQGNSA. V lost 3 bases and J lost 4, with 15 bases in between.

This sequence originates from a human donor with multiple sclerosis. The chain links TRBV7-2 to TRBJ2-5, with D unclear. The material sequenced was CD4+ T cells from PBMCs. CDR3 sequence (DNA): TGTGCCAGCAGCTTGTACGGCCGCCTCAGAGAGACCCAGTACTTC. As protein: CASSLYGRLRETQYF.